These T cell receptor beta chains were read from a single sample in a study of blood T cell repertoires in COVID-19. Some clones are missing from TCRdb's copy, which holds only in-frame ones; the method was immunoSEQ multiplex PCR. The table has tens of thousands of clones, 85% to 90% seen once. The sample taken for sequencing was peripheral blood. These receptors came from a man older than 75 with active COVID-19. CDR3s include the opening cysteine and the closing phenylalanine or tryptophan. The D gene is left open where the match is weak. The size field is filled for only some rows; it gives once, few, many or a size class.

J | V | size | D | length | CDR3 | DNA
TRBJ2-5 | TRBV4-2 | . | . | 15 | CASSQEWDYQETQYF | TGTGCCAGCAGCCAAGAATGGGACTACCAAGAGACCCAGTACTTC
TRBJ2-7 | TRBV24-1 | . | TRBD1 | 18 | CATSALATGDRAGDEQYF | TGTGCCACCAGTGCTCTTGCGACAGGGGACCGGGCTGGGGACGAGCAGTACTTC
TRBJ2-7 | TRBV2 | . | . | 16 | CASSEVSASVYYEQYF | TGTGCCAGCAGTGAAGTATCGGCTAGCGTTTACTACGAGCAGTACTTC
TRBJ2-3 | TRBV5-8 | . | TRBD2 | 16 | CASSLLTSGKKDTQYF | TGTGCCAGCAGCTTACTGACTAGCGGGAAAAAAGATACGCAGTATTTT
TRBJ2-7 | TRBV28 | . | TRBD2 | 14 | CASNQGTSAYEQYF | TGTGCCAGCAATCAGGGGACTAGCGCCTACGAGCAGTACTTC
TRBJ2-5 | TRBV6-2/TRBV6-3 | . | TRBD2 | 15 | CASSYAGLAQETQYF | TGTGCCAGCAGTTACGCGGGACTAGCGCAAGAGACCCAGTACTTC
TRBJ1-5 | TRBV10-2 | . | TRBD1 | 13 | CASNRGGNQPQHF | TGCGCCAGCAACAGGGGTGGCAATCAGCCCCAGCATTTT
TRBJ1-6 | TRBV12-3/TRBV12-4 | . | . | 12 | CASSLPGSPLHF | TGTGCCAGCAGTTTGCCCGGTTCACCCCTCCACTTT
TRBJ2-2 | TRBV2 | . | TRBD2 | 15 | CASTGTSGNTGELFF | TGTGCCAGCACCGGGACTAGCGGAAACACCGGGGAGCTGTTTTTT
TRBJ2-1 | TRBV27 | . | TRBD2 | 13 | CASSLIAGTGQFF | TGTGCCAGCAGTCTCATAGCGGGAACGGGGCAGTTCTTC
TRBJ2-3 | TRBV6-5 | . | TRBD2 | 13 | CASSLAGEDTQYF | TGTGCCAGCAGCTTAGCGGGAGAGGATACGCAGTATTTT
TRBJ2-5 | TRBV28 | . | TRBD2 | 12 | CASSLRGGTQYF | TGTGCCAGCAGTTTACGGGGGGGGACCCAGTACTTC
TRBJ2-7 | TRBV2 | . | TRBD1 | 15 | CASSVRGTGSYEQYF | TGTGCCAGCAGTGTGAGAGGGACAGGGTCCTACGAGCAGTACTTC
TRBJ2-1 | TRBV7-9 | . | . | 17 | CASSLGAGNHQGNEQFF | TGTGCCAGCAGCTTAGGGGCAGGAAATCACCAGGGCAATGAGCAGTTCTTC
TRBJ2-7 | TRBV7-9 | few | . | 14 | CASSLEGLFRGQYF | TGTGCCAGCAGCTTAGAGGGACTGTTTAGGGGGCAGTACTTC
TRBJ1-2 | TRBV18 | . | TRBD1 | 15 | CASSLLQGGNYGYTF | TGTGCCAGCTCACTCCTACAGGGGGGTAACTATGGCTACACCTTC
TRBJ2-2 | TRBV18 | . | . | 16 | CASSSPLRLNTGELFF | TGTGCCAGCTCCTCCCCTCTGCGATTGAACACCGGGGAGCTGTTTTTT
TRBJ2-6 | TRBV7-8 | . | TRBD2 | 19 | CASSLVSFGGRSGANVLTF | TGTGCCAGCAGCTTAGTTTCTTTTGGCGGGAGGTCTGGGGCCAACGTCCTGACTTTC
TRBJ1-5 | TRBV18 | . | TRBD1 | 16 | CASSPRGTGGGQPQHF | TGTGCCAGCTCACCACGAGGGACAGGGGGCGGGCAGCCCCAGCATTTT
TRBJ1-4 | TRBV4-3 | . | . | 14 | CASSQDRVQEKLFF | TGCGCCAGCAGCCAAGACAGGGTTCAGGAAAAACTGTTTTTT
TRBJ1-1 | TRBV6-1 | . | . | 13 | CASSEAWASEAFF | TGTGCCAGCAGTGAAGCATGGGCCTCTGAAGCTTTCTTT
TRBJ2-1 | TRBV10-1 | . | TRBD1 | 15 | CASSDRATGIHEQFF | TGCGCCAGCAGTGACCGCGCGACAGGGATCCATGAGCAGTTCTTC
TRBJ2-7 | TRBV19 | . | TRBD2 | 17 | CASSIDYGTSGTYEQYF | TGTGCCAGTAGTATAGACTACGGGACTAGCGGGACCTACGAGCAGTACTTC
TRBJ2-3 | TRBV7-2 | . | TRBD2 | 14 | CASSRTSQTDTQYF | TGTGCCAGCAGCCGGACTAGCCAGACAGATACGCAGTATTTT
TRBJ2-7 | TRBV5-6 | . | . | 12 | CASSPGLYEQYF | TGTGCCAGCAGCCCAGGCCTGTACGAGCAGTACTTC
TRBJ2-5 | TRBV14 | . | . | 15 | CASSQDRGISETQYF | TGTGCCAGCAGCCAAGATAGGGGGATCAGCGAGACCCAGTACTTC
TRBJ2-7 | TRBV10-2 | . | TRBD1 | 15 | CASSDLGDSSYEQYF | TGCGCCAGCAGTGACTTGGGGGACAGCTCCTACGAGCAGTACTTC
TRBJ2-7 | TRBV9 | . | TRBD2 | 16 | CASSRTSGGSSYEQYF | TGTGCCAGCAGCAGGACTAGCGGAGGGAGCTCCTACGAGCAGTACTTC
TRBJ2-1 | TRBV19 | . | TRBD2 | 14 | CASDSGSGNNEQFF | TGTGCCAGTGATAGCGGGAGCGGTAACAATGAGCAGTTCTTC
TRBJ2-7 | TRBV6-6 | . | . | 14 | CASSLGVRSYEQYF | TGTGCCAGCAGTCTCGGGGTCCGCTCCTACGAGCAGTACTTC
TRBJ1-5 | TRBV9 | few | . | 14 | CASSGGDTFGPQHF | TGTGCCAGCAGCGGAGGGGACACATTTGGGCCCCAGCATTTT
TRBJ1-3 | TRBV10-3 | . | TRBD1 | 19 | CAISESMQDRGLSGNTIYF | TGTGCCATCAGTGAGTCAATGCAGGACAGGGGGTTAAGTGGAAACACCATATATTTT
TRBJ1-4 | TRBV5-4 | . | TRBD1 | 14 | CASSATGTNEKLFF | TGTGCCAGCAGCGCGACAGGGACCAATGAAAAACTGTTTTTT
TRBJ2-7 | TRBV28 | . | TRBD2 | 17 | CASSLSGLAGGFYEQYF | TGTGCCAGCAGTTTATCGGGACTAGCGGGAGGGTTTTACGAGCAGTACTTC
TRBJ2-7 | TRBV7-9 | . | TRBD1 | 15 | CASSPPQGATYEQYF | TGTGCCAGCAGCCCTCCGCAGGGGGCGACTTACGAGCAGTACTTC
TRBJ1-6 | TRBV9 | . | . | 15 | CASSVGAGNNSPLHF | TGTGCCAGCAGCGTAGGGGCAGGGAATAATTCACCCCTCCACTTT
TRBJ1-1 | TRBV3-1/TRBV3-2 | once | . | 15 | CASSQGRTANTEAFF | TGTGCCAGCAGCCAAGGTAGGACAGCTAACACTGAAGCTTTCTTT
TRBJ2-7 | TRBV5-1 | . | TRBD2 | 16 | CASSLDGSGRDYEQYF | TGCGCCAGCAGCTTGGATGGTAGCGGGAGGGACTACGAGCAGTACTTC
TRBJ2-1 | TRBV15 | few | . | 15 | CATSARDSRRNEQFF | TGTGCCACCAGCGCACGGGACTCCAGAAGGAATGAGCAGTTCTTC
TRBJ2-1 | TRBV9 | . | . | 15 | CASSPLAGADNEQFF | TGTGCCAGCAGCCCCCTGGCGGGGGCGGACAATGAGCAGTTCTTC
TRBJ1-5 | TRBV30 | . | . | 13 | CAWTGGLNQPQHF | TGTGCCTGGACCGGGGGACTCAATCAGCCCCAGCATTTT
TRBJ2-2 | TRBV5-1 | . | TRBD1 | 14 | CASSQGQSTGELFF | TGCGCCAGCAGCCAGGGACAGAGCACCGGGGAGCTGTTTTTT
TRBJ1-1 | TRBV10-3 | . | TRBD1 | 17 | CAISDRQGPYTNTEAFF | TGTGCCATCAGTGACCGACAGGGGCCCTATACTAACACTGAAGCTTTCTTT
TRBJ2-7 | TRBV18 | few | TRBD2 | 14 | CASSRGGSLYEQYF | TGTGCCAGCTCACGCGGCGGGAGTTTGTACGAGCAGTACTTC
TRBJ2-7 | TRBV5-4 | . | TRBD1 | 12 | CASGDRGGEQYF | TGTGCCAGCGGGGACAGGGGAGGCGAGCAGTACTTC
TRBJ1-1 | TRBV11-2 | . | . | 15 | CASSSYKTANTEAFF | TGTGCCAGCAGCTCCTACAAGACAGCTAACACTGAAGCTTTCTTT
TRBJ2-3 | TRBV6-2/TRBV6-3 | once | TRBD1 | 18 | CASSKNPLGGRSPDTQYF | TGTGCCAGCAGTAAAAACCCCCTAGGGGGCCGTTCTCCAGATACGCAGTATTTT
TRBJ2-7 | TRBV10-3 | . | TRBD1 | 17 | CAISERGTGGEGYEQYF | TGTGCCATCAGTGAGAGGGGGACAGGGGGCGAAGGCTACGAGCAGTACTTC
TRBJ1-6 | TRBV19 | . | TRBD1 | 15 | CASSIGTGWNSPLHF | TGTGCCAGTAGTATCGGGACAGGTTGGAATTCACCCCTCCACTTT
TRBJ2-2 | TRBV3-1/TRBV3-2 | . | . | 11 | CASSLQGRLFF | TGTGCCAGCAGCCTACAGGGTCGGCTGTTTTTT
TRBJ1-2 | TRBV27 | . | TRBD1 | 14 | CASSLTGQGHGYTF | TGTGCCAGCAGTCTAACGGGACAGGGACATGGCTACACCTTC
TRBJ2-1 | TRBV12-5 | . | . | 16 | CASGLRGTYSGNEQFF | TGTGCTAGTGGTTTGAGGGGGACATACTCGGGGAATGAGCAGTTCTTC